This record covers a single T cell receptor beta chain. Its target is unknown. The data were taken from a study of T cell responses to AZD1222 COVID-19 vaccine. Study summary: It was second doses at about 4 or about 12 weeks that were pooled. Study conclusions and caveats: Seropositivity was recorded at baseline in only a handful of AZD1222 recipients. Clonal diversity was possibly underestimated; the donors were predominantly white British and more often female. Spike-spanning, vaccine-associated CD4 TCRs were dominant at 160-218 and 743-854.

CDR3 size: 13 residues. Germline lookup yields CDR1 MNHEY and CDR2 SMNVEV (reference sequence). V was pared by 3 bases and J by 1 base, with 7 bases between. Only in-frame clones appear in the TCRdb table, and some are missing; sequencing was by immunoSEQ multiplex PCR. The repertoire holds fewer than 150,000 clones, 89% seen once, with 4.4% in the top ten. This TCR was sampled from an adult in good health. The genes are TRBV27 and TRBJ2-7; no clear D. The source material was peripheral blood, sampled on day 0 of AZD1222 vaccination. The CDR3 nucleotides read TGTGCCAGCAGTTTTTCTCCATCCTACGAGCAGTACTTC. Amino acids: CASSFSPSYEQYF.